A single T cell receptor (beta chain) is shown here with its context. The antigen remains unidentified. Losses at the gene ends were 0 bases for V and 5 bases for J; bases not matched to a gene: 3. In germline, CDR1 is SGHNT, CDR2 YYREEE (reference sequence). The CDR3 spans 14 residues. cDNA serving as the sequencing template came from extracted, reverse transcribed RNA. Clones were read by immunoSEQ multiplex PCR, and TCRdb kept only the in-frame ones, dropping some. The data hold about 140,000 clones, with around 58% observed a single time. The data were obtained in a study of CD8+ T cells in alopecia areata. Overall study context: Treatment of the treated patients consisted of oral tofacitinib, 5 to 10 mg twice daily. Findings and limits, study-wide: Alopecia totalis/universalis scalp especially showed more expanded CD8+ clones than normal scalp.

The source is a human donor with alopecia areata. Specimen: CD4+ T cells sorted from blood, collected at week 0. The gene calls are TRBV5-4 and TRBJ2-5; TRBD1 matches at 8 bases. The CDR3 here is CASSLGTGLETQYF. In DNA form, the CDR3 reads TGTGCCAGCAGCTTGGGGACAGGGCTGGAGACCCAGTACTTC.